This T cell receptor (beta chain) was recorded in a study of identical twins. TCRdb redid the calling of the 5' RACE reads with MiXCR, one entry per CDR3 protein. Of some 760,000 distinct CDR3 sequences listed, roughly 18% are singletons. This clonotype was observed a few times. There are 15 residues in the CDR3. V dropped 1 base and J dropped 5 bases, with 14 bases sitting between them. The germline V gene has CDR1 LNHNV and CDR2 YYDKDF (reference sequence). In addition, the sample was reused for a study of T cells expressing NK-cell markers.

The V and J genes are TRBV15 and TRBJ1-1; unclear D gene. The sample comprised PBMCs. This receptor was taken from a woman younger than 30 in good health. CDR3 DNA sequence: TGTGCCACCAGCAGAGTGGGCAGGTTTGAGACTGAAGCTTTCTTT. Protein: CATSRVGRFETEAFF. The entire variable domain, with the rest obtained from reference TRBV15 and TRBJ1-1, is as follows: DAMVIQNPRYQVTQFGKPVTLSCSQTLNHNVMYWYQQKSSQAPKLLFHYYDKDFNNEADTPDNFQSRRPNTSFCFLDIRSPGLGDTAMYLCATSRVGRFETEAFFGQGTRLTVV.